This T cell receptor beta chain was documented in a study of blood T cell repertoires in COVID-19. Study at large: From the United States, Italy and Spain came samples of acute and convalescent COVID-19. The analysed material was cDNA or gDNA that came from T cells, B-cell-depleted T cells, or PBMCs.

In the original analysis: Amplifying reference gene primers gave estimates of nucleated cell counts. Profiling relied on immunoSEQ multiplex PCR, and the TCRdb table lists in-frame clones only, not all of them. Clonal size and the V and J genes are those of that table, whereas D and trimming came from the DNA. The sample has 80,000 or so clones; 86% are singletons. The germline gives CDR1 MDHEN, CDR2 SYDVKM. The CDR3 has 16 residues. V lost 5 bases and J 5 bases, leaving 21 bases between the germline ends. The source material was peripheral blood. The sequence was obtained from a woman aged 55-69 years with acute or convalescent COVID-19. The rearrangement joins TRBV28 to TRBJ1-1; D is perhaps TRBD1 (5 bases). CDR3 sequence reads: CASSPRTPGLWTEAFF. The CDR3 DNA is TGTGCCAGCAGTCCTAGGACACCTGGCTTATGGACTGAAGCTTTCTTT.